The entry that follows covers one T cell receptor (beta chain) sequence. What it recognizes is unknown. The CDR3 loop spans 22 amino acids. Germline CDR1 MDHEN, CDR2 SYDVKM. J was trimmed by 5 bases and V by 3 bases; bases with no gene match: 23. This sample was included in a study of blood T cells in healthy people across ages. Study-level points and caveats: Observed TCR beta diversity per million T cells went down as age went up. This fall followed a roughly linear course with age. Unsorted PBMC input precluded a conclusive naive versus antigen-experienced comparison. Donors of long life had a larger count of naive CD4+ cells and greater diversity than aged donors. Percentage of naive T cells showed a strong correlation with TCR beta diversity.

The authors ran a second PCR of 7 to 11 cycles using a sample-barcoded 5' primer and a J-beta primer mix. Via MiXCR, TCRdb re-called the 5' RACE reads, giving one row per CDR3 protein. Here the sample spans under 800,000 distinct CDR3 sequences, approximately 43% being singletons. The rearrangement joins TRBV28 to TRBJ2-1; TRBD2 matches at 12 bases. Sequenced input: blood. This receptor was obtained from an older woman in good health. Here the CDR3 reads CASSFLNPTSGRAPLDDNEQFF. The CDR3 DNA is TGTGCCAGCAGTTTCCTCAATCCGACTAGCGGGAGAGCCCCCTTGGACGACAATGAGCAGTTCTTC. The variable domain in full, with the rest retrieved from reference TRBV28 and TRBJ2-1, is DVKVTQSSRYLVKRTGEKVFLECVQDMDHENMFWYRQDPGLGLRLIYFSYDVKMKEKGDIPEGYSVSREKKERFSLILESASTNQTSMYLCASSFLNPTSGRAPLDDNEQFFGPGTRLTVL.